Listed here are 17 T cell receptor beta chains from one sample, sequenced in a study of graft-versus-host responses after intestinal transplantation. Which antigens these TCRs recognize remains unknown. TCRdb's copy holds only in-frame clones and misses some; the assay was immunoSEQ multiplex PCR. In the table there are 70,000 or so clones, nearly 85% of which are singletons. This material consisted of unstimulated CD4+ T cells sorted from spleen or lymph node cells, taken before transplant. The receptors shown here come from a human donor who was the organ donor for an intestinal transplant.

This rearrangement joins TRBV7-9 to TRBJ1-2, with D possibly being TRBD1 (6 bases). CDR1 is SEHNR, CDR2 FQNEAQ, per germline (reference sequence). Trimming removed 1 base at V and 0 bases at J, with 12 bases between. The CDR3 has 16 residues. Written as DNA, the CDR3 is TGTGCCAGCAGCTTAGTTCAGACAGGAGCTAACTATGGCTACACCTTC. Translating it yields CASSLVQTGANYGYTF.

Only a few counts were recorded for this clone. The rearrangement uses TRBV5-1 and TRBJ1-3, with 9 bases identical to TRBD1. The CDR3 runs 16 residues. CDR1 is SGHRS, CDR2 YFSETQ, per germline. V shed 4 bases, J shed 1 base, and the junction held 6 bases outside the gene matches. The CDR3 DNA follows: TGCGCCAGCAGCCTGGGACAGGGTGTATCTGGAAACACCATATATTTT. Protein: CASSLGQGVSGNTIYF.

The sample holds a few counts of this clone. The V and J genes are TRBV28 and TRBJ2-6, with 9 nucleotides matching TRBD1. The CDR3 runs to 14 residues. With V trimmed by 11 bases and J by 2 bases, 4 bases remained unmatched. Per germline, CDR1 MDHEN and CDR2 SYDVKM. CDR3 DNA sequence: TGTGCCGCGACAGGGGGAGCTGGGGCCAACGTCCTGACTTTC. Translation: CAATGGAGANVLTF.

The rearrangement joins TRBV6-5 to TRBJ1-6; TRBD1 is a possible D gene (6 bases). Germline lookup yields CDR1 MNHEY and CDR2 SVGAGI. The CDR3 is 16 amino acids. V was cut by 2 bases and J by 9 bases, with 17 bases left in between. For the CDR3, the DNA is TGTGCCAGCAGTTACGGACAGCCCCAACTAGGTTCACCCCTCCACTTT. Its translation: CASSYGQPQLGSPLHF.

This clone was recorded a few times. The chain uses TRBV5-1 and TRBJ2-3; 9 nucleotides align to TRBD2. The CDR3 runs 14 residues. Germline assignment: CDR1 SGHRS and CDR2 YFSETQ. Trimming cost V 0 bases and J 4 bases; bases outside gene matches: 0. This CDR3 reads CASSLGGGADTQYF. CDR3 DNA: TGCGCCAGCAGCTTGGGCGGGGGGGCAGATACGCAGTATTTT.

The chain uses TRBV11-2 and TRBJ1-2, with a weak D call TRBD1 (5 bases). Trimming took off 5 bases at V and 6 bases at J, with 22 bases between the two ends. The CDR3 is made up of 16 amino acids. Looked up from germline, CDR1 is SGHAT and CDR2 is FQNNGV. The CDR3 here is CASSQRPPGVGDGYTF. CDR3 DNA sequence: TGTGCCAGCAGCCAAAGACCACCCGGCGTAGGGGATGGCTACACCTTC.

The chain joins TRBV28 to TRBJ1-2; no clear D. The CDR3 contains 11 residues. Germline values: CDR1 MDHEN, CDR2 SYDVKM. Trimming shortened V by 6 bases and J by 7 bases, and 9 bases separated the two germline ends. Written as DNA, the CDR3 is TGTGCCAGCAGCCGTTTCGGTGGCTACACCTTC. Its protein is CASSRFGGYTF.

This clone is a singleton in its sample. This rearrangement joins TRBV5-1 to TRBJ1-2; possible D gene TRBD1, 6 bases. Trimming cost V 5 bases and J 3 bases, with 8 bases left between them. There are 12 residues in the CDR3. The germline V gene has CDR1 SGHRS and CDR2 YFSETQ. The CDR3 region is CASSEGDYGYTF. CDR3 DNA: TGCGCCAGCAGTGAGGGGGACTATGGCTACACCTTC.

This chain joins TRBV6-1 and TRBJ1-2; 9 bases align to TRBD1. Germline loops: CDR1 MNHNS, CDR2 SASEGT. CDR3 length: 15 amino acids. V was pared by 1 base and J by 8 bases, with 8 bases of the junction left unmatched. The CDR3 loop is CASSEVFGTGRGYTF. The CDR3 DNA is TGTGCCAGCAGTGAAGTCTTCGGGACAGGGAGGGGCTACACCTTC.

The genes are TRBV28 and TRBJ1-2; 9 nucleotides agree with TRBD1. Germline lookup yields CDR1 MDHEN and CDR2 SYDVKM. This CDR3 is 14 amino acids long. J lost 5 bases, V lost 5 bases, and 6 bases had no gene match. The CDR3, as DNA: TGTGCCAGCAGTGACGGACAGGGGTCATATGGCTACACCTTC. Its protein is CASSDGQGSYGYTF.

The CDR3 DNA follows: TGTGCCTGTACCGGGACCGAGGACTACGTC. The encoded protein is CACTGTEDYV. The chain combines TRBV30 with TRBJ2-7; the D call may be TRBD1 or TRBD2 (5 bases each). The CDR3 consists of 10 residues. V gave up 6 bases and J gave up 13 bases, with 16 bases separating them. From germline, CDR1 is GTSNPN and CDR2 SVGIG (reference sequence).

This clone has a handful of counts. The chain uses TRBV11-3 and TRBJ1-3; 9 positions agree with TRBD1. The CDR3 totals 16 residues. J was trimmed by 3 bases and V by 2 bases; bases with no gene match: 5. From germline, CDR1 is SGHNT and CDR2 YENEEA. CDR3 in amino acids: CASSLIGQGNGNTIYF. In nucleotides, the CDR3 is TGTGCCAGCAGCTTAATCGGACAGGGGAATGGAAACACCATATATTTT.

The rearrangement uses TRBV7-6 and TRBJ2-1; no definite D call. Germline V gene lookup returns CDR1 SGHVS and CDR2 FNYEAQ. The ends were cut back, 1 base at V and 7 bases at J, with 11 bases in the middle. The CDR3 totals 14 residues. This CDR3 reads CASSLGLSENEQFF. For the CDR3, the DNA is TGTGCCAGCAGCTTAGGGTTGAGTGAGAATGAGCAGTTCTTC.

This clone was found a few times. The rearrangement joins TRBV16 to TRBJ2-1, with TRBD2 matching over 10 bases. V was pared by 0 bases and J by 9 bases, with 5 bases of the junction left unmatched. Germline loops: CDR1 KGHSY, CDR2 FQNENV. There are 15 residues in the CDR3. The CDR3 here is CASSQSAGGPREQFF. The DNA for the CDR3 is TGTGCCAGCAGCCAATCAGCGGGGGGGCCCCGTGAGCAGTTCTTC.

V and J are TRBV9 and TRBJ2-6; no reliable D call. The germline V gene encodes CDR1 SGDLS and CDR2 YYNGEE. Trimming left V 0 bases short and J 0 bases short, with 10 bases between. The CDR3 loop spans 17 amino acids. The CDR3 nucleotides are TGTGCCAGCAGCGTAGGAGGTGCCCGCTCTGGGGCCAACGTCCTGACTTTC. This codes for CASSVGGARSGANVLTF.

The chain employs TRBV7-3 and TRBJ2-1, with a weak D call TRBD1 (5 bases). The V gene lost 5 bases and the J gene lost 2 bases, with 13 bases spanning the gap. The CDR3 is 15 residues long. The germline V gene has CDR1 SGHTA and CDR2 FQGTGA. The CDR3 region is CASSQGDLPYNEQFF. Written as DNA, the CDR3 is TGTGCCAGCAGCCAGGGTGACCTTCCCTACAATGAGCAGTTCTTC.

The J gene is TRBJ2-3, the V gene TRBV29-1; D remains ambiguous. This CDR3 is 11 amino acids long. CDR1 and CDR2 from the germline V gene are SQVTM and ANQGSEA. The V end lost 3 bases, the J end lost 6 bases, and 7 bases lay between the germline ends. Here the CDR3 reads CSVDITDTQYF. The CDR3 DNA sequence: TGCAGCGTTGATATCACTGATACGCAGTATTTT.